Each of the 31 T cell receptor beta chains below was sequenced from the same sample in a study of cytomegalovirus exposure and HLA in healthy donors. The protocol was immunoSEQ multiplex PCR, while the TCRdb copy is restricted to in-frame clones and leaves out a portion. The table records hundreds of thousands of clones, more than 75% of them present only once. The sequencing sample was made of PBMCs. The receptors were gathered from a man aged 18 to 30 in good health and CMV-seropositive.

The V call is TRBV7-2, the J call TRBJ2-7; 8 nucleotides match TRBD1. The CDR3 is 14 residues long. From germline, CDR1 is SGHTA and CDR2 FQGNSA. J gave up 5 bases and V 4 bases, and 7 bases lay outside the gene matches. DNA for the CDR3: TGTGCCAGCAGCTCACGGACAGGGTTACACGAGCAGTACTTC. Encoded protein: CASSSRTGLHEQYF.

The V call is TRBV11-3, the J call TRBJ2-3; D may be TRBD2 (5 bases). Per the germline V gene, CDR1 is SGHNT and CDR2 is YENEEA. The CDR3 is 13 residues long. V gave up 5 bases and J gave up 1 base, with 7 bases separating them. The CDR3 region has the DNA TGTGCCAGCAGCCCGAGGGGCACAGATACGCAGTATTTT. It codes for CASSPRGTDTQYF.

The CDR3 spells CASSSHRGEPEAFF. CDR3 nucleotide sequence: TGTGCCAGTAGTTCCCACAGGGGAGAGCCTGAAGCTTTCTTT. The chain is built from TRBV19 and TRBJ1-1, with TRBD1 matching over 7 bases. The trim removed 5 bases at V and 6 bases at J, leaving 9 bases unmatched. This CDR3 is built from 14 residues. The germline V gene has CDR1 LNHDA and CDR2 SQIVND (reference sequence).

V and J are TRBV19 and TRBJ2-1, with D perhaps assigned TRBD1 or TRBD2 (5 bases each). There are 17 residues in the CDR3. Germline values: CDR1 LNHDA, CDR2 SQIVND (reference sequence). Trimming left V 3 bases short and J 0 bases short, with 15 bases between. CDR3 amino acids: CASSMISGAHSYNEQFF. DNA of the CDR3: TGTGCCAGTAGTATGATTTCCGGGGCCCACTCCTACAATGAGCAGTTCTTC.

In its sample, this clone was seen a few times. The gene calls are TRBV6-1 and TRBJ2-5, with 10 bases that match TRBD1. The length of the CDR3 is 16 residues. The germline V gene encodes CDR1 MNHNS and CDR2 SASEGT. V was clipped by 4 bases and J by 4 bases; unmatched bases: 9. CDR3 DNA: TGTGCCAGCAGTGCCGCGGTGGGGACAGGGGCAGAGACCCAGTACTTC. Encoded protein: CASSAAVGTGAETQYF.

The rearrangement uses TRBV9 and TRBJ2-1; 8 bases fit TRBD2. The CDR3 length is 16 residues. Germline values: CDR1 SGDLS, CDR2 YYNGEE. V lost 2 bases, J lost 2 bases, and 6 bases stayed unmatched. The CDR3 protein is CASSVGLAPTYNEQFF. For the CDR3, the DNA is TGTGCCAGCAGCGTTGGACTAGCCCCCACCTACAATGAGCAGTTCTTC.

This clone was recorded only once. The J gene is TRBJ1-3, the V gene TRBV5-1; D not resolved. CDR3 size: 14 residues. V lost 4 bases and J lost 0, with 8 bases in between. Germline V gene sequence: CDR1 SGHRS, CDR2 YFSETQ. This chain's CDR3 is CASSPGDSGNTIYF. The CDR3 DNA reads as TGCGCCAGCAGCCCGGGAGACTCTGGAAACACCATATATTTT.

This chain links TRBV6-1 with TRBJ1-1; 10 bases are a match to TRBD1. Germline CDR1 reads MNHNS; CDR2 reads SASEGT. Losses at the gene ends were 1 base for V and 5 bases for J; bases not matched to a gene: 4. CDR3 length: 15 residues. The CDR3 is CASSEEDRGLTEAFF. Here the CDR3 DNA reads TGTGCCAGCAGTGAAGAGGACAGGGGGTTGACTGAAGCTTTCTTT.

In its sample, this clone was seen a few times. V is TRBV12-2 and J is TRBJ1-2; the table's D call of TRBD1 was not tested on the DNA. TRBV12-2 represents a pseudogene. The CDR3 covers 16 residues. CDR3 sequence (DNA): TGTGCAAGTCGCCCCCTCTTGGCTGGACAGGTCGATGGCTACACCTTC. Translated: CASRPLLAGQVDGYTF.

This clone was seen just once. The CDR3 sequence is CASSWTSGRAMETQYF. The CDR3 DNA is TGTGCCAGCAGTTGGACTAGCGGGAGGGCCATGGAGACCCAGTACTTC. The chain couples TRBV6-5 to TRBJ2-5, with 15 nucleotides matching TRBD2. V lost 4 bases, J lost 5 bases, and 5 bases stayed unmatched. Germline assignment: CDR1 MNHEY and CDR2 SVGAGI. The CDR3 is 16 amino acids.

The rearrangement uses TRBV7-9 and TRBJ1-2; 8 bases are shared with TRBD1. The CDR3 extends over 15 amino acids. Unmatched junction bases numbered 5, after V lost 5 bases and J lost 0 bases. Germline CDR1 and CDR2: SEHNR and FQNEAQ (reference sequence). The CDR3 sequence is CASSRTGPSNYGYTF. The CDR3 coding sequence is TGTGCCAGCAGCCGGACAGGGCCCTCTAACTATGGCTACACCTTC.

The chain is built from TRBV9 and TRBJ2-1, with D perhaps TRBD1 (6 bases). V was cut by 0 bases and J by 9 bases, with 10 bases left in between. The CDR3 loop spans 13 amino acids. Germline V gene sequence: CDR1 SGDLS, CDR2 YYNGEE. CDR3 coding DNA: TGTGCCAGCAGCGTAGGGACAGAGGGTGAGCAGTTCTTC. Translation: CASSVGTEGEQFF. The variable domain in full, completed from reference TRBV9 and TRBJ2-1, reads DSGVTQTPKHLITATGQRVTLRCSPRSGDLSVYWYQQSLDQGLQFLIQYYNGEERAKGNILERFSAQQFPDLHSELNLSSLELGDSALYFCASSVGTEGEQFFGPGTRLTVL.

CDR3 amino acids: CASNLLTGRRNEQFF. Here the CDR3 DNA reads TGTGCCAGCAACCTCCTTACGGGACGTCGCAATGAGCAGTTCTTC. This chain uses TRBV2 with TRBJ2-1; the D call may be TRBD1 or TRBD2 (5 bases each). This CDR3 contains 15 residues. In germline, CDR1 is SNHLY, CDR2 FYNNEI. The V end was cut by 7 bases, the J end by 6 bases, with 19 bases between.

The DNA for the CDR3 is TGTGCTAGTGGTCACTCCTACGAGCAGTACTTC. It codes for CASGHSYEQYF. This chain links TRBV12-5 with TRBJ2-7, with D hard to call. The germline CDR1 and CDR2 sequences are LGHNT and FRNRAP. The ends were cut back, 5 bases at V and 0 bases at J, with 2 bases in the middle. CDR3 length: 11 amino acids.

The V call is TRBV6-1, the J call TRBJ2-7; D not resolved. Germline CDR1 MNHNS, CDR2 SASEGT. Between the trimmed V and J ends, which lost 7 bases and 7 bases, there was a span of 17 bases. This CDR3 has 13 residues. CDR3 amino acids: CASKGSVFWEQYF. CDR3 nucleotide sequence: TGTGCCAGCAAAGGGTCCGTTTTTTGGGAGCAGTACTTC.

This chain links TRBV4-2 with TRBJ1-2; D gene uncertain. This CDR3 is 14 amino acids long. Per germline, CDR1 LGHNA and CDR2 YNFKEQ. Between the trimmed V and J ends, which lost 4 bases and 0 bases, there was a span of 9 bases. CDR3 bases: TGTGCCAGCAGCCCAGCACACACTAACTATGGCTACACCTTC. It encodes CASSPAHTNYGYTF.

The V call is TRBV11-3, the J call TRBJ2-1; TRBD2 might be the D (6 bases). Trimming removed 0 bases at V and 5 bases at J, with 8 bases between. Germline V gene sequence: CDR1 SGHNT, CDR2 YENEEA. The CDR3 has 14 residues. CDR3: CASSLERGHNEQFF. In DNA, the CDR3 is TGTGCCAGCAGCTTAGAGCGGGGTCACAATGAGCAGTTCTTC.

This clone was seen only once. This sequence joins TRBV25-1 and TRBJ2-7; 7 bases line up with TRBD1. V lost 4 bases to trimming and J lost 4 bases; unmatched junction nucleotides: 16. CDR1 and CDR2 (germline): MGHDK, SYGVNS. This CDR3 has 17 residues. The CDR3 DNA follows: TGTGCCAGCAGTGGGCACCGACCGGGACAGAAAGTTTACGAGCAGTACTTC. Protein sequence: CASSGHRPGQKVYEQYF.

This clone appeared a few times. The genes are TRBV5-1 and TRBJ1-2; D gene unclear. Trimming took off 2 bases at V and 2 bases at J, with 13 bases between the two ends. The CDR3 covers 15 residues. Germline CDR1 and CDR2: SGHRS and YFSETQ. The CDR3 DNA follows: TGCGCCAGCAGCTTTGTTGGGAGTACCAACTATGGCTACACCTTC. Protein product: CASSFVGSTNYGYTF.

The rearrangement links TRBV7-8 to TRBJ1-2; D ambiguous. The CDR3 loop spans 15 amino acids. Per the germline V gene, CDR1 is SGHVS and CDR2 is FQNEAQ. Trimming removed 4 bases at V and 2 bases at J, with 14 bases between. The CDR3 nucleotides are TGTGCCAGCAGCTCCAGGATAGGGAGGAACTATGGCTACACCTTC. Translation: CASSSRIGRNYGYTF.

The CDR3 region has the DNA TGTGCCAGCAGCTTAGGCACCGGGACTAACTATGGCTACACCTTC. Protein: CASSLGTGTNYGYTF. This chain connects TRBV7-6 to TRBJ1-2; D is unclear. Germline loops: CDR1 SGHVS, CDR2 FNYEAQ. The V end lost 1 base, the J end lost 0 bases, and 9 bases lay between the germline ends. The CDR3 runs 15 residues.

The rearrangement links TRBV28 to TRBJ2-7; D is possibly TRBD2 (5 bases). Per germline, CDR1 MDHEN and CDR2 SYDVKM. The ends were cut back, 8 bases at V and 0 bases at J, with 11 bases in the middle. There are 13 residues in the CDR3. The CDR3 sequence is CASGQRDSYEQYF. The CDR3 DNA sequence: TGTGCCAGCGGGCAGAGGGACTCCTACGAGCAGTACTTC.

The chain recombines TRBV7-9 with TRBJ2-7, with TRBD1 as a possible D gene (6 bases). The CDR3 is 14 residues long. CDR1 is SEHNR and CDR2 is FQNEAQ in the germline V gene (reference sequence). The ends were cut back, 5 bases at V and 1 base at J, with 12 bases in the middle. The CDR3 protein is CASSPRDKSYEQYF. CDR3 nucleotide sequence: TGTGCCAGCAGCCCCCGGGACAAATCCTACGAGCAGTACTTC.

The chain recombines TRBV2 with TRBJ2-4; 9 bases agree with TRBD1. The CDR3 length is 14 residues. V shed 8 bases, J shed 1 base, and the junction held 3 bases outside the gene matches. The germline V gene has CDR1 SNHLY and CDR2 FYNNEI. CDR3 sequence: CASRDRAAKNIQYF. For the CDR3, the DNA is TGTGCCAGCCGGGACAGGGCGGCCAAAAACATTCAGTACTTC. The full variable domain, its missing parts supplied by reference TRBV2 and TRBJ2-4, is EPEVTQTPSHQVTQMGQEVILRCVPISNHLYFYWYRQILGQKVEFLVSFYNNEISEKSEIFDDQFSVERPDGSNFTLKIRSTKLEDSAMYFCASRDRAAKNIQYFGAGTRLSVL.

The chain links TRBV4-2 to TRBJ2-2; D remains ambiguous. The V gene's germline CDR1 is LGHNA and CDR2 YNFKEQ. V lost 0 bases, J lost 4 bases, and 9 bases lay in between. There are 15 residues in the CDR3. DNA of the CDR3: TGTGCCAGCAGCCAAGAGGTCAGTGGCACCGGGGAGCTGTTTTTT. Translating it yields CASSQEVSGTGELFF.

The chain is built from TRBV5-6 and TRBJ2-1, with 7 bases lining up with TRBD2. J gave up 2 bases and V 0 bases, and 5 bases lay outside the gene matches. CDR1 and CDR2 (germline): SGHDT, YYEEEE. The CDR3 totals 16 residues. CDR3 sequence: CASSLAAGVPYNEQFF. The CDR3 DNA reads TGTGCCAGCAGCTTGGCGGCGGGAGTTCCCTACAATGAGCAGTTCTTC.

The gene calls are TRBV7-6 and TRBJ2-2, with 11 bases that match TRBD2. Germline CDR1 SGHVS, CDR2 FNYEAQ. The CDR3 covers 16 residues. V dropped 1 base and J dropped 4; count of bases not matched to a gene: 2. As DNA, the CDR3 is TGTGCCAGCAGCTTAGGACTAGCGGGGTTCACCGGGGAGCTGTTTTTT. This gives the protein CASSLGLAGFTGELFF.

This rearrangement joins TRBV5-1 to TRBJ2-3; 8 positions match TRBD2. Germline V gene lookup returns CDR1 SGHRS and CDR2 YFSETQ. V dropped 9 bases and J dropped 3; count of bases not matched to a gene: 9. This CDR3 is 14 amino acids long. CDR3 sequence (DNA): TGCGCCACCCGGAGCGGGAGTGGGACAGATACGCAGTATTTT. Encoded protein: CATRSGSGTDTQYF.

The chain joins TRBV7-9 to TRBJ2-7; no reliable D call. V was cut by 1 base and J by 1 base, with 8 bases left in between. The CDR3 totals 14 residues. Germline loops: CDR1 SEHNR, CDR2 FQNEAQ (reference sequence). CDR3 bases: TGTGCCAGCAGCTTAGACATGGGTTCCTACGAGCAGTACTTC. Translated, it gives CASSLDMGSYEQYF.

This clone appeared once. This chain links TRBV21-1 with TRBJ1-4. TRBV21-1 is a pseudogene. This CDR3 spans 12 amino acids. CDR3: CASREDGRGLFF. CDR3 nucleotide sequence: TGTGCCAGCAGAGAGGACGGCCGGGGACTGTTTTTT.

The V and J genes are TRBV28 and TRBJ1-2; D unclear. Germline CDR1 is MDHEN and CDR2 is SYDVKM. This CDR3 region has 14 residues. V lost 4 bases, J lost 4 bases, and 13 bases lay in between. The CDR3 sequence is CASSSSGQFYGYTF. DNA for the CDR3: TGTGCCAGCAGTTCTAGTGGGCAGTTCTATGGCTACACCTTC.